This T cell receptor (beta chain) derives from a study of blood T cell repertoires in COVID-19. Germline lookup yields CDR1 LNHDA and CDR2 SQIVND (reference sequence). J lost 4 bases, V lost 4 bases, and 6 bases had no gene match. The CDR3 runs 14 residues. Only in-frame clones appear in the TCRdb table, and some are missing; sequencing was by immunoSEQ multiplex PCR. This sample has hundreds of thousands of clones, with roughly 84% found just once. The sample was PBMCs or T cells enriched from blood (not recorded which). The chain combines TRBV19 with TRBJ1-2; 7 bases are shared with TRBD1. This clonotype was sampled from a woman between 18 and 30 years old who had been exposed to COVID-19. CDR3 loop: CASSRDSAIYGYTF. The CDR3 DNA reads as TGTGCCAGTAGTAGGGACAGCGCTATCTATGGCTACACCTTC.